The 27 T cell receptor beta chains in this list originate from one sample, sequenced in a study of blood T cells in healthy people across ages. Through a sample-barcoded 5' primer and a J-beta primer mix, a second PCR was run for roughly 7 to 11 cycles. TCRdb independently ran MiXCR on the 5' RACE reads; one entry per CDR3 protein. Seen here are 600,000 to 850,000 distinct CDR3 sequences, 20% to 25% observed once, and the top ten hold under 9.5%. The data were also submitted as part of a second study, on T cells of mothers and their children.

Sequencing used blood. These receptors all come from a boy between 10 and 17 years old in good health.

This clonotype has more than one count but fewer than ten. The gene calls are TRBV5-6 and TRBJ2-5; 7 bases map to TRBD2. Per germline, CDR1 SGHDT and CDR2 YYEEEE. The CDR3 extends over 15 amino acids. The ends lost 4 bases at V and 5 bases at J; junction bases unmatched: 11. The DNA for the CDR3 is TGTGCCAGCAGCCGCGTGGGGAGGGATCGCGAGACCCAGTACTTC. It specifies CASSRVGRDRETQYF.

This clonotype came up a few times. The chain carries TRBV29-1 and TRBJ2-2; D gene ambiguous. The CDR3 length is 13 residues. Looked up from germline, CDR1 is SQVTM and CDR2 is ANQGSEA. Trimming removed 3 bases from V and 1 base from J, with 6 bases in between. Written as DNA, the CDR3 is TGCAGCGTTGAGCAGGAGAACACCGGGGAGCTGTTTTTT. Translating it yields CSVEQENTGELFF.

This clonotype showed up just a few times. The rearrangement links TRBV11-1 to TRBJ2-5; D is uncertain. Near its end, the DNA agrees better with TRBJ2-7, so the J call may be wrong. CDR3 length: 13 residues. CDR1 is SGHAT and CDR2 is FQDESV in the germline V gene (reference sequence). CDR3 DNA: TGTGCCAGCAGCTTACCGAGGCCGCACGAGCAGTACTTC. Amino acid sequence: CASSLPRPHEQYF.

The chain uses TRBV11-1 and TRBJ1-1, with unresolved D. The germline CDR1 and CDR2 sequences are SGHAT and FQDESV (reference sequence). Trimming cost V 6 bases and J 7 bases, with 12 bases left between them. This CDR3 has 12 amino acids. The CDR3 sequence is CASSVGGLEAFF. The CDR3 bases are TGTGCCAGCAGTGTTGGTGGACTTGAAGCTTTCTTT.

The gene calls are TRBV10-1 and TRBJ2-5; D not resolved. This CDR3 has 13 amino acids. V dropped 0 bases and J dropped 5 bases, with 7 bases sitting between them. Germline lookup yields CDR1 WNHNN and CDR2 SYGVQD (reference sequence). The CDR3 is CASSESGWETQYF. In DNA form, the CDR3 reads TGCGCCAGCAGTGAGTCGGGATGGGAGACCCAGTACTTC.

The chain links TRBV9 to TRBJ2-5; 8 bases are a match to TRBD2. Germline CDR1 reads SGDLS; CDR2 reads YYNGEE. The CDR3 covers 13 residues. V shed 3 bases, J shed 5 bases, and the junction held 3 bases outside the gene matches. Written as DNA, the CDR3 is TGTGCCAGCAGCGACGGGACTAGGGAGACCCAGTACTTC. This encodes CASSDGTRETQYF.

V and J are TRBV20-1 and TRBJ1-6; TRBD1 is a possible D gene (5 bases). Germline V lookup: CDR1 DFQATT, CDR2 SNEGSKA (reference sequence). The CDR3 runs to 16 residues. Trimming removed 3 bases at V and 0 bases at J, with 12 bases between. The CDR3, as DNA: TGCAGTGCTAGTCTAGGAGGGGTCTCCTATAATTCACCCCTCCACTTT. Translating gives CSASLGGVSYNSPLHF.

This chain joins TRBV6-5 and TRBJ1-2, with TRBD1 matching over 9 bases. Germline V gives CDR1 MNHEY, CDR2 SVGAGI. V trimming: 2 bases; J trimming: 8 bases; junction bases outside the gene matches: 6. The CDR3 is made up of 14 amino acids. CDR3 protein: CASSYRTGVQGYTF. In DNA, the CDR3 is TGTGCCAGCAGTTACCGGACAGGGGTTCAGGGCTACACCTTC.

In its sample, this clonotype was seen a few times. The V gene is TRBV25-1, the J gene TRBJ2-7, with a possible D match to TRBD2 (5 bases). Germline V gene lookup returns CDR1 MGHDK and CDR2 SYGVNS. The V and J ends lost 7 bases and 5 bases respectively, with 21 bases between them. This CDR3 spans 15 amino acids. CDR3 in DNA: TGTGCCAGCAATGGAATAAGCGGACCGGACGACGAGCAGTACTTC. Translation gives CASNGISGPDDEQYF.

The genes are TRBV12-3 or TRBV12-4 and TRBJ1-4; TRBD1 agrees at 7 bases. Trimming removed 0 bases from V and 6 bases from J; junction bases left unmatched: 1. This CDR3 comprises 14 residues. CDR3 in amino acids: CASSLAGTDEKLFF. The CDR3, as DNA: TGTGCCAGCAGTTTAGCGGGGACAGATGAAAAACTGTTTTTT.

This clonotype came up a few times. This chain links TRBV7-9 with TRBJ2-1; 10 nucleotides agree with TRBD2. The CDR3 runs 15 residues. V lost 3 bases to trimming and J lost 2 bases; unmatched junction nucleotides: 1. Germline V CDR1 and CDR2: SEHNR, FQNEAQ (reference sequence). The CDR3 protein is CASSFLAGAYNEQFF. The DNA of the CDR3 is TGTGCCAGCAGCTTTCTAGCGGGGGCCTACAATGAGCAGTTCTTC.

The chain carries TRBV3-1 and TRBJ2-3, with 12 bases matching TRBD2. CDR1 and CDR2 from the germline V gene are LGHDT and YNNKEL (reference sequence). The CDR3 length is 13 residues. V lost 10 bases, J lost 3 bases, and 2 bases stayed unmatched. CDR3 protein: CATLAGGTDTQYF. DNA for the CDR3: TGTGCCACTCTAGCGGGGGGGACAGATACGCAGTATTTT.

The table lists this clonotype with a few counts. J is TRBJ2-5 and V is TRBV18, with 9 positions matching TRBD1. Looked up from germline, CDR1 is KGHSH and CDR2 is LQKENI. V was pared by 3 bases and J by 11 bases, with 10 bases of the junction left unmatched. CDR3 size: 14 residues. CDR3 sequence: CASSPIQGAMEQYF. CDR3 sequence (DNA): TGTGCCAGCTCACCTATACAGGGGGCGATGGAGCAGTACTTC.

The chain couples TRBV2 to TRBJ1-1; TRBD1 agrees at 7 bases. The CDR3 runs to 15 residues. The germline CDR1 and CDR2 sequences are SNHLY and FYNNEI. The trim removed 2 bases at V and 2 bases at J, leaving 5 bases unmatched. The CDR3 region is CASSENRGSNTEAFF. For the CDR3, the DNA is TGTGCCAGCAGTGAAAACAGGGGTAGTAACACTGAAGCTTTCTTT.

This clonotype appeared a few times. The chain is built from TRBV23-1 and TRBJ1-5; D is perhaps TRBD1 (6 bases). TRBV23-1 is given ORF status, its function remaining uncertain. Trimming left V 0 bases short and J 3 bases short, with 9 bases between. The CDR3 is 15 residues long. CDR3 bases: TGCGCCAGCAGTCAATCGTGGGGGCACAATCAGCCCCAGCATTTT. Translating it yields CASSQSWGHNQPQHF.

CDR3 residues: CASSLGMEQGIAGSDTQYF. CDR3 sequence (DNA): TGTGCCAGCAGCTTAGGGATGGAACAGGGGATAGCGGGATCAGATACGCAGTATTTT. The chain is built from TRBV11-1 and TRBJ2-3, with D tentatively TRBD2 (8 bases). Trimming removed 1 base at V and 4 bases at J, with 24 bases between. CDR1 and CDR2 from the germline V gene are SGHAT and FQDESV (reference sequence). CDR3 length: 19 amino acids.

The genes are TRBV18 and TRBJ2-1; D not resolved. The germline CDR1 and CDR2 sequences are KGHSH and LQKENI. This CDR3 contains 14 residues. Trimming cost V 2 bases and J 4 bases, with 9 bases left between them. The DNA of the CDR3 is TGTGCCAGCTCACCAACGGACGGTTACAATGAGCAGTTCTTC. It is translated as CASSPTDGYNEQFF.

The V and J genes are TRBV12-3 or TRBV12-4 and TRBJ1-5, with D hard to call. The CDR3 has 15 residues. Trimming stripped 6 bases from V and 1 base from J, with 13 bases between. In DNA form, the CDR3 reads TGTGCCAGCAGCCGGACGGACTTGAGCAATCAGCCCCAGCATTTT. Protein sequence: CASSRTDLSNQPQHF.

V usage is TRBV28 and J usage is TRBJ2-1; no definite D call. The germline CDR1 and CDR2 sequences are MDHEN and SYDVKM. The CDR3 runs 15 residues. Between the trimmed V and J ends, which lost 6 bases and 7 bases, there was a span of 19 bases. The CDR3: CASSDFDPPRNEQFF. The DNA of the CDR3 is TGTGCCAGCAGCGACTTTGACCCTCCTCGGAATGAGCAGTTCTTC.

This clonotype turned up a few times. This chain joins TRBV7-9 and TRBJ1-2; weak D call: TRBD1 (5 bases). Germline-derived CDR1 and CDR2 are SEHNR and FQNEAQ (reference sequence). The V end was cut by 3 bases, the J end by 4 bases, with 12 bases between. The CDR3 spans 14 residues. Here the CDR3 reads CASSLQGSGYGYTF. The DNA of the CDR3 is TGTGCCAGCAGCTTGCAGGGATCCGGCTATGGCTACACCTTC.

This clonotype has just a few counts. V usage is TRBV7-9 and J usage is TRBJ1-1; D is unresolved. The CDR3 is 15 amino acids. The germline V gene encodes CDR1 SEHNR and CDR2 FQNEAQ (reference sequence). Trimming shortened V by 4 bases and J by 3 bases, and 15 bases separated the two germline ends. CDR3 protein: CASSYGRLEDTEAFF. Written as DNA, the CDR3 is TGTGCCAGCAGCTACGGACGCCTAGAAGACACTGAAGCTTTCTTT.

This clonotype was observed a handful of times. The chain joins TRBV29-1 to TRBJ2-1, with D uncertain. CDR1 is SQVTM, CDR2 ANQGSEA, per germline. The CDR3 spans 12 residues. V lost 6 bases, J lost 7 bases, and 13 bases lay in between. The CDR3: CSVLEGNNEQFF. In DNA form, the CDR3 reads TGCAGCGTCTTAGAAGGGAATAATGAGCAGTTCTTC.

In this sample, this clonotype turned up a few times. This chain connects TRBV7-2 to TRBJ2-5, with 7 bases fitting TRBD2. Per the germline V gene, CDR1 is SGHTA and CDR2 is FQGNSA. Trimming took 0 bases from V and 2 from J; bases not matched to a gene: 6. The CDR3 has 16 residues. In nucleotides, the CDR3 is TGTGCCAGCAGCTTAGCGGGGGGGAGGAGGCAAGAGACCCAGTACTTC. Its protein product is CASSLAGGRRQETQYF.

The J gene is TRBJ2-7, the V gene TRBV10-3; D is uncertain. Per germline, CDR1 ENHRY and CDR2 SYGVKD. The V and J ends lost 3 bases and 2 bases respectively, with 11 bases between them. The CDR3 covers 14 residues. The CDR3 reads CAISDDNSPYEQYF. The DNA of the CDR3 is TGTGCCATCAGTGATGATAACAGCCCCTACGAGCAGTACTTC.

This clonotype was counted only a few times. V gene TRBV20-1 combines with J gene TRBJ2-1, with TRBD2 as a possible D gene (5 bases). The CDR3 is made up of 14 amino acids. V lost 3 bases and J 2 bases, leaving 11 bases between the germline ends. CDR1 and CDR2 (germline): DFQATT, SNEGSKA (reference sequence). The CDR3 sequence is CSASSEAAYNEQFF. The CDR3 DNA sequence: TGCAGTGCTAGCTCGGAGGCAGCCTACAATGAGCAGTTCTTC.

The chain combines TRBV5-6 with TRBJ2-2, with D hard to call. The V and J ends lost 3 bases and 6 bases respectively, with 6 bases between them. Germline V gene sequence: CDR1 SGHDT, CDR2 YYEEEE. CDR3 length: 12 residues. CDR3 nucleotides: TGTGCCAGCAGCTCTATCGCCGGGGAGCTGTTTTTT. This codes for CASSSIAGELFF. Complete variable domain (other parts from reference TRBV5-6 and TRBJ2-2): DAGVTQSPTHLIKTRGQQVTLRCSPKSGHDTVSWYQQALGQGPQFIFQYYEEEERQRGNFPDRFSGHQFPNYSSELNVNALLLGDSALYLCASSSIAGELFFGEGSRLTVL.

This clonotype was seen a few times. The V and J genes are TRBV9 and TRBJ1-1; 8 bases match TRBD1. Germline V gives CDR1 SGDLS, CDR2 YYNGEE. The CDR3 runs to 16 residues. J lost 1 base, V lost 0 bases, and 5 bases had no gene match. Here the CDR3 DNA reads TGTGCCAGCAGCGTAGGGGGGGACAGGTCGAACACTGAAGCTTTCTTT. Protein: CASSVGGDRSNTEAFF.